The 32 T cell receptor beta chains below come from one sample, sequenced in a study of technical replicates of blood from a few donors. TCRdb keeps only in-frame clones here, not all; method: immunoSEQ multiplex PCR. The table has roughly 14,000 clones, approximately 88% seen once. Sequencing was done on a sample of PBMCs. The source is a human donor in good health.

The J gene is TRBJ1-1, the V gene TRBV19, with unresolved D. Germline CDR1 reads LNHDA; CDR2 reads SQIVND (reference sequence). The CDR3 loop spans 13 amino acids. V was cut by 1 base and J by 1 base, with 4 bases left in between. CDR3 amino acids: CASSIAQNTEAFF. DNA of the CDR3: TGTGCCAGTAGTATAGCACAGAACACTGAAGCTTTCTTT.

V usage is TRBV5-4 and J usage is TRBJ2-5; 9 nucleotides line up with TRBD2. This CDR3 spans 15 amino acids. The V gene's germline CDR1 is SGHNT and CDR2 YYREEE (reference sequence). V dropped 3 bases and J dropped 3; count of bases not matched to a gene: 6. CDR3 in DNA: TGTGCCAGCAGCTCGGGACTAGCAGCCGAAGAGACCCAGTACTTC. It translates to CASSSGLAAEETQYF.

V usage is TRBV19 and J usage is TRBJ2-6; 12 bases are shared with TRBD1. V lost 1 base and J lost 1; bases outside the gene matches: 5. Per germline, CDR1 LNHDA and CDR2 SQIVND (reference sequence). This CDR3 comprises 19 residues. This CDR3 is CASSIAGQGALSGANVLTF. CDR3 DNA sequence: TGTGCCAGTAGTATAGCGGGACAGGGGGCCCTGTCTGGGGCCAACGTCCTGACTTTC.

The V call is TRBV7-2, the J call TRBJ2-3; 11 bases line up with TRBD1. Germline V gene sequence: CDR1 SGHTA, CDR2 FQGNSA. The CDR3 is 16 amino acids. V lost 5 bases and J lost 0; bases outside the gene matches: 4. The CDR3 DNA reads TGTGCCAGCAGCCGCCGGGACAGGGGGAGCACAGATACGCAGTATTTT. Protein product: CASSRRDRGSTDTQYF.

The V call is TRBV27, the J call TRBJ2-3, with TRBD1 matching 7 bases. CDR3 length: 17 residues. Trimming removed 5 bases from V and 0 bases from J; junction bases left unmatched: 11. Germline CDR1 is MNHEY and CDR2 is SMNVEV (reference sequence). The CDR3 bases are TGTGCCAGCAGTCCTCCTCTCAGGGGGACCAGCACAGATACGCAGTATTTT. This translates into CASSPPLRGTSTDTQYF.

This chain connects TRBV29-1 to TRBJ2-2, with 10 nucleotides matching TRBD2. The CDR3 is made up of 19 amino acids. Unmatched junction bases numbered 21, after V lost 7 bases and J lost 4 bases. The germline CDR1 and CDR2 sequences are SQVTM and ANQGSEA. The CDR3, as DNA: TGCAGCGCCCACCTGGGGCGGGCTAGCGGGAGAGGGGTCACCGGGGAGCTGTTTTTT. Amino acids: CSAHLGRASGRGVTGELFF.

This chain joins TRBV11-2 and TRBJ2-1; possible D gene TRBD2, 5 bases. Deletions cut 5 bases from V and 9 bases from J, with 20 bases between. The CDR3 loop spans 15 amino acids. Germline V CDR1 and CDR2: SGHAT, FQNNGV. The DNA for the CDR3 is TGTGCCAGCAGCCGTGTCTTTTACGACGCGGGTGAGCAGTTCTTC. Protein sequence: CASSRVFYDAGEQFF.

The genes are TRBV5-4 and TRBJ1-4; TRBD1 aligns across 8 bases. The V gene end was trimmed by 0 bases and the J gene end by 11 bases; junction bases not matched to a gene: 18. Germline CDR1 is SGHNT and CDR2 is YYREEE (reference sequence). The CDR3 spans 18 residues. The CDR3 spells CASSLAGAGGGLLEKLFF. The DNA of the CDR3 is TGTGCCAGCAGCTTGGCCGGGGCAGGGGGCGGCCTCTTGGAGAAACTGTTTTTT. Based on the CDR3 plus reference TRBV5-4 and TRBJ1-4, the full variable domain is ETGVTQSPTHLIKTRGQQVTLRCSSQSGHNTVSWYQQALGQGPQFIFQYYREEENGRGNFPPRFSGLQFPNYSSELNVNALELDDSALYLCASSLAGAGGGLLEKLFFGSGTQLSVL.

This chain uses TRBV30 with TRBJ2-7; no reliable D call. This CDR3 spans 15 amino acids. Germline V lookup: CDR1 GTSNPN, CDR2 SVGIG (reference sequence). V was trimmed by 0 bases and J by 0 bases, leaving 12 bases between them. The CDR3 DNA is TGTGCCTGGAGTGTAATGGCGGATAGCTCCTACGAGCAGTACTTC. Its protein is CAWSVMADSSYEQYF.

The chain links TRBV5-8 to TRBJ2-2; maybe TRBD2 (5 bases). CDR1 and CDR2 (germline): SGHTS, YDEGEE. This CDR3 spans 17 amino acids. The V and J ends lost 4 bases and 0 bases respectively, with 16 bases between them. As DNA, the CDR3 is TGTGCCAGCAGCCCCGGAGGTACAGCTTCGAACACCGGGGAGCTGTTTTTT. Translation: CASSPGGTASNTGELFF.

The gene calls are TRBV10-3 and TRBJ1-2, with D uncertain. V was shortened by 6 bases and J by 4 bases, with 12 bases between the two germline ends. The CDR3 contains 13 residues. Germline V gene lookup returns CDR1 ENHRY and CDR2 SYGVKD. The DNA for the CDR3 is TGTGCCATCAGCGGAAGTGGGAGCTATGGCTACACCTTC. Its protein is CAISGSGSYGYTF.

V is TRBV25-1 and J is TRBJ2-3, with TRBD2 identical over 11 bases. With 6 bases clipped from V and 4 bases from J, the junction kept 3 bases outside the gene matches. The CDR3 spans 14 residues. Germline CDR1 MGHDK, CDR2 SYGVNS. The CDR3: CASRTSGKPDTQYF. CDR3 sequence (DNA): TGTGCCAGCAGGACTAGCGGGAAACCAGATACGCAGTATTTT.

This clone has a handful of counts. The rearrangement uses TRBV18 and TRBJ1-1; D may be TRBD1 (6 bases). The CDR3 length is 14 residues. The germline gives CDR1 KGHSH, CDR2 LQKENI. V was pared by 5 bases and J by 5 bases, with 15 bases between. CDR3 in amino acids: CASSGQIGRTEAFF. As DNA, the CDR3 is TGTGCCAGCTCAGGACAGATCGGGAGGACTGAAGCTTTCTTT. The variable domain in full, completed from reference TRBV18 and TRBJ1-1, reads NAGVMQNPRHLVRRRGQEARLRCSPMKGHSHVYWYRQLPEEGLKFMVYLQKENIIDESGMPKERFSAEFPKEGPSILRIQQVVRGDSAAYFCASSGQIGRTEAFFGQGTRLTVV.

The CDR3 region has the DNA TGCGCCAGCAGCCCGCGGGCGGGAGGACCGAGCGACACCGGGGAGCTGTTTTTT. Encoded protein: CASSPRAGGPSDTGELFF. V usage is TRBV5-1 and J usage is TRBJ2-2; 8 nucleotides agree with TRBD2. Germline CDR1 and CDR2: SGHRS and YFSETQ. Trimming at V came to 4 bases and at J to 3 bases, leaving 14 bases not matched to a gene. There are 18 residues in the CDR3.

Here the CDR3 reads CAWSGRGLAVNEQFF. The CDR3 bases are TGTGCCTGGAGCGGCCGGGGACTAGCTGTGAATGAGCAGTTCTTC. The chain combines TRBV30 with TRBJ2-1; 9 nucleotides align to TRBD2. J was trimmed by 7 bases and V by 3 bases; bases with no gene match: 10. CDR3 length: 15 amino acids. CDR1 GTSNPN and CDR2 SVGIG come from the germline V gene (reference sequence).

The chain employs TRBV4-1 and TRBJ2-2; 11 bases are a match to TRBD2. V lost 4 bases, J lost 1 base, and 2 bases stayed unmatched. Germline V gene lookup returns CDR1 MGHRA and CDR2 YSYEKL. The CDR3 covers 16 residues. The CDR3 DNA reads TGCGCCAGCAGCCCCGGGACTAGCGGGAACACCGGGGAGCTGTTTTTT. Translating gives CASSPGTSGNTGELFF.

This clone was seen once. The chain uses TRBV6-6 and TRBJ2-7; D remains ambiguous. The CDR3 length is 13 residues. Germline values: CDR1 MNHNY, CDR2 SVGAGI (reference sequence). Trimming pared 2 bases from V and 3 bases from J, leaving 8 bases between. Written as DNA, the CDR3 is TGTGCCAGCAGTTACATGTCAGACTACGAGCAGTACTTC. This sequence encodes CASSYMSDYEQYF.

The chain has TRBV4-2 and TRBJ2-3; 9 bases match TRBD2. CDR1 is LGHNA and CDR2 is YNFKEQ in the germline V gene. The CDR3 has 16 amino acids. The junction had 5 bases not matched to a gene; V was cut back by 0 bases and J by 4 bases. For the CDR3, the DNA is TGTGCCAGCAGCCAAGAGGCGGGAGGGAGGTCAGATACGCAGTATTTT. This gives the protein CASSQEAGGRSDTQYF.

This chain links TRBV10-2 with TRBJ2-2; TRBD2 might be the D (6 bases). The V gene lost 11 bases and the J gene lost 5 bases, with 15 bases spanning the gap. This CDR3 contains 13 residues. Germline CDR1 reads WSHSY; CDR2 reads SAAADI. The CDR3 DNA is TGCGCCGCACGGGAGCTAGTGACCGGGGAGCTGTTTTTT. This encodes CAARELVTGELFF.

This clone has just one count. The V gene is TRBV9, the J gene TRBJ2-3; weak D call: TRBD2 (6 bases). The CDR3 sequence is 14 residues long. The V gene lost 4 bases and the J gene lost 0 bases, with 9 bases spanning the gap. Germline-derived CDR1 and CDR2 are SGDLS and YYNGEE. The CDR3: CASSRDSSTDTQYF. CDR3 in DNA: TGTGCCAGCAGCCGGGACTCCAGCACAGATACGCAGTATTTT.

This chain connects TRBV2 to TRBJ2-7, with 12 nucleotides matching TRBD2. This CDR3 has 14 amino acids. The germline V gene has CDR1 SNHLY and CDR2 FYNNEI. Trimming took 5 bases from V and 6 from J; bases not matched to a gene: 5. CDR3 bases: TGTGCCAGCAGTACAACTAGCGGGGGGTCCGAGCAGTACTTC. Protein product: CASSTTSGGSEQYF.

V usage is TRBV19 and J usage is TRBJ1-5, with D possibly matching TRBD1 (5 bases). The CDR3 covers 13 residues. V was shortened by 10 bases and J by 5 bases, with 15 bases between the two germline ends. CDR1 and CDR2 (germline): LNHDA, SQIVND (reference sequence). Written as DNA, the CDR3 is TGTGCCATGGGGGGGGGATTGGATCAGCCCCAGCATTTT. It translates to CAMGGGLDQPQHF.

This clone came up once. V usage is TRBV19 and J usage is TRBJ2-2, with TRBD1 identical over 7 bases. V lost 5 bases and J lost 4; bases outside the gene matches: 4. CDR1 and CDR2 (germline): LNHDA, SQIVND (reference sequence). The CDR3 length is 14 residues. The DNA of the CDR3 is TGTGCCAGTAGTGGACAGGTTTTCACCGGGGAGCTGTTTTTT. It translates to CASSGQVFTGELFF.

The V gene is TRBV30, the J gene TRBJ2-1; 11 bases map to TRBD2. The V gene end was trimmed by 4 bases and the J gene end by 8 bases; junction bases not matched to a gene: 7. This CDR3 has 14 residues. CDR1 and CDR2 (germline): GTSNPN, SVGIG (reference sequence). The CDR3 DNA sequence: TGTGCCTGGACTCCGGGACTAGCGGCCGATGAGCAGTTCTTC. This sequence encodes CAWTPGLAADEQFF.

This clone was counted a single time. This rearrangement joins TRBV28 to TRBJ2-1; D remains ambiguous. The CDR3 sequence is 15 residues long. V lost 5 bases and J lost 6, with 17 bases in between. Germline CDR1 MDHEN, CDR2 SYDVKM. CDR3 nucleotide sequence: TGTGCCAGCAGTGCCATACAGACGCTCGGCAATGAGCAGTTCTTC. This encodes CASSAIQTLGNEQFF.

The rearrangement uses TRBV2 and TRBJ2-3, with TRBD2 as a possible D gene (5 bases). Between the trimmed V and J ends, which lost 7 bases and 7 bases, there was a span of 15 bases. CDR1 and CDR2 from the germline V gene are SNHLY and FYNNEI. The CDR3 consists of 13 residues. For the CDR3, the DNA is TGTGCCAGCATTCTAGCCGGAGGCTATACGCAGTATTTT. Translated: CASILAGGYTQYF. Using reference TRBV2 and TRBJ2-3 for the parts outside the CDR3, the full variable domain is EPEVTQTPSHQVTQMGQEVILRCVPISNHLYFYWYRQILGQKVEFLVSFYNNEISEKSEIFDDQFSVERPDGSNFTLKIRSTKLEDSAMYFCASILAGGYTQYFGPGTRLTVL.

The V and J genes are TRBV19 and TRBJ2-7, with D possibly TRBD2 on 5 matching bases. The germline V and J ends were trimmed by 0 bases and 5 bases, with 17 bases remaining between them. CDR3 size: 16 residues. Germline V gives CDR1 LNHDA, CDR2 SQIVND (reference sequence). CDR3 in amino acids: CASSIDRTQDPHEQYF. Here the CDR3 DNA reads TGTGCCAGTAGTATAGATAGGACTCAAGACCCCCACGAGCAGTACTTC.

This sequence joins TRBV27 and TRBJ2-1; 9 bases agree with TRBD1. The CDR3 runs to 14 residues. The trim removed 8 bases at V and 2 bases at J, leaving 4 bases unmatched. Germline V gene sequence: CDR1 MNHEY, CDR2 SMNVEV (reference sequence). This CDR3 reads CASARDRAYNEQFF. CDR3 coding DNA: TGTGCCAGCGCCCGGGACAGGGCCTACAATGAGCAGTTCTTC.

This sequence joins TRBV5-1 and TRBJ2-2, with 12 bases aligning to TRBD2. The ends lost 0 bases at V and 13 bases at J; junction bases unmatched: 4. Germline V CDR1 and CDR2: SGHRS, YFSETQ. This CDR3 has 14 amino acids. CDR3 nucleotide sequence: TGCGCCAGCAGCTTGGGGACTAGCGGGACGGGGCTGTTTTTT. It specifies CASSLGTSGTGLFF.

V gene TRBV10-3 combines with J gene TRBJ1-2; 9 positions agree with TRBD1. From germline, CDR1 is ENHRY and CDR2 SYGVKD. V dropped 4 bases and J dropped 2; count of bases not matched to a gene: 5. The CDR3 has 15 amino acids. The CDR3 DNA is TGTGCCATCAGTGGGGGACAGGGCGGCAACTATGGCTACACCTTC. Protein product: CAISGGQGGNYGYTF.

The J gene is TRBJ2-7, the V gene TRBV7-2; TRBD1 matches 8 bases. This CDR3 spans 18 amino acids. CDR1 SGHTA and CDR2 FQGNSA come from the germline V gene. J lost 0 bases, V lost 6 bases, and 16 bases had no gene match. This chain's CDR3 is CASSHLWSGTGFSYEQYF. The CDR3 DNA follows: TGTGCCAGCAGTCATCTATGGTCCGGGACAGGATTCTCCTACGAGCAGTACTTC.

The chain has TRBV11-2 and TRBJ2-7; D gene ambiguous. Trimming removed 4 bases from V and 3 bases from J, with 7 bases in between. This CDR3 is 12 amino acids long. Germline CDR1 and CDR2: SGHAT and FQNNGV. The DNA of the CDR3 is TGTGCCAGCAGCTCCCAGATCTACGAGCAGTACTTC. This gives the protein CASSSQIYEQYF.